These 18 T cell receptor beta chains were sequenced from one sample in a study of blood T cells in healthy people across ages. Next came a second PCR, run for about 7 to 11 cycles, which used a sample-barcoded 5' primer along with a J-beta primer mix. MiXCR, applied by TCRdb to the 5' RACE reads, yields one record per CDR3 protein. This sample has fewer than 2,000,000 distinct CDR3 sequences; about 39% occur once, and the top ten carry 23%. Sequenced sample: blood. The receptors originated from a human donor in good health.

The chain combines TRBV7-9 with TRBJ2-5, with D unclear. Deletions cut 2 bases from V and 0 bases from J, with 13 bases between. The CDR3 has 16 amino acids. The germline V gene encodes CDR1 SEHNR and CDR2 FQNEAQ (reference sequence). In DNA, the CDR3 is TGTGCCAGCAGCTTAACCCCGTACGGATACCAAGAGACCCAGTACTTC. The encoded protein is CASSLTPYGYQETQYF.

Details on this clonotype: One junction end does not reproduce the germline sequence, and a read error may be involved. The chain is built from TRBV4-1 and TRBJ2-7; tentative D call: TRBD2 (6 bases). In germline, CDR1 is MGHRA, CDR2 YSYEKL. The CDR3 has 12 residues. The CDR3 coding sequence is TGCGCCAGCGGCCAAGGAGGGGACGAGCAGTACTTC. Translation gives CASGQGGDEQYF.

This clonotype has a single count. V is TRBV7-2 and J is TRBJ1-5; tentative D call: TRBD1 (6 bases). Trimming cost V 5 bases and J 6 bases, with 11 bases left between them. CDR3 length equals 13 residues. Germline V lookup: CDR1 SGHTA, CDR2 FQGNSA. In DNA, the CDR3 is TGTGCCAGCAGCACCACAGGGACTCAGCCCCAGCATTTT. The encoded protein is CASSTTGTQPQHF.

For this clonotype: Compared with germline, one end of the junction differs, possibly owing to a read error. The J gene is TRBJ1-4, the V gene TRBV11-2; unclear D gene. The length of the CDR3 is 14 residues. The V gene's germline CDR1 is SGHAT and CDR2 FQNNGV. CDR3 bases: TGTACCAGCAGCTTAGATATGGCGTATGAAAAACTGTTTTTT. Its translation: CTSSLDMAYEKLFF.

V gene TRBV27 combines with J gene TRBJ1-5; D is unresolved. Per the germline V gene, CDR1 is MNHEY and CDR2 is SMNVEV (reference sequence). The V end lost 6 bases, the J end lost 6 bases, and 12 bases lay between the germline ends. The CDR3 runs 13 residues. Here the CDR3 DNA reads TGTGCCAGCAGGGGAACCAGCGGTCAGCCCCAGCATTTT. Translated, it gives CASRGTSGQPQHF.

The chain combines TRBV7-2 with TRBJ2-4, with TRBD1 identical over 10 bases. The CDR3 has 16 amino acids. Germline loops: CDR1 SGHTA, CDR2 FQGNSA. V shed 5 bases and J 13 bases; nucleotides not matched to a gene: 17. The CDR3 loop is CASSHRDRGMGGEQYF. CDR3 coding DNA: TGTGCCAGCAGCCACCGGGACAGGGGAATGGGGGGGGAGCAGTACTTC.

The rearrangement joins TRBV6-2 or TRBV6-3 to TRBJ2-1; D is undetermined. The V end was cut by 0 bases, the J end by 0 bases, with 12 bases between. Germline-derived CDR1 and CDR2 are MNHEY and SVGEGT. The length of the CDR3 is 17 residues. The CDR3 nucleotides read TGTGCCAGCAGTTACTCGGGAAGCGCTAGCTCCTACAATGAGCAGTTCTTC. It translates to CASSYSGSASSYNEQFF.

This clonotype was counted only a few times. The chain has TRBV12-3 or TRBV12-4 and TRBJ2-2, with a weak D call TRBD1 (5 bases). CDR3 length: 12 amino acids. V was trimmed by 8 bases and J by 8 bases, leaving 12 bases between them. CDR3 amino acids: CASPDSRGELFF. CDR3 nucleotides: TGTGCCAGCCCTGACAGCCGTGGGGAGCTGTTTTTT.

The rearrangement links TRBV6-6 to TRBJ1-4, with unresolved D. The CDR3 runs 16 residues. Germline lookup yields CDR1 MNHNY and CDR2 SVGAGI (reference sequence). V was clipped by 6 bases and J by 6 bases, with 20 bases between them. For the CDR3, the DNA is TGTGCCAGCAGCTCCAACCCGACCCACCGAGATGAAAAACTGTTTTTT. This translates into CASSSNPTHRDEKLFF.

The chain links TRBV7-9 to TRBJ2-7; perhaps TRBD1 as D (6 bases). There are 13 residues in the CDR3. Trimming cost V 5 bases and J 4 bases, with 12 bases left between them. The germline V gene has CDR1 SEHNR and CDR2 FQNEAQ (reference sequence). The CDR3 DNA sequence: TGTGCCAGCAGCGGCTGGACAGAGTACGAGCAGTACTTC. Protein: CASSGWTEYEQYF.

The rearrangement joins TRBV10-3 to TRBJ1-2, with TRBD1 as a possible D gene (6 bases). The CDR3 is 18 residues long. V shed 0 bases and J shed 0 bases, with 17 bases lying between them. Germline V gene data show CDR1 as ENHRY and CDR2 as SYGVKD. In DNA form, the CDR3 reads TGTGCCATCAGTGAGTCCCCCCTCGGACAGTTAGCTAACTATGGCTACACCTTC. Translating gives CAISESPLGQLANYGYTF.

The CDR3, as DNA: TGTGCCAGCAGCTTAGTGGAGACGGAGCAGTTCTTC. This translates into CASSLVETEQFF. V usage is TRBV5-6 and J usage is TRBJ2-1, with no clear D. The CDR3 spans 12 residues. The germline CDR1 and CDR2 sequences are SGHDT and YYEEEE. With 2 bases removed from V and 10 bases from J, the gap between germline ends came to 10 bases.

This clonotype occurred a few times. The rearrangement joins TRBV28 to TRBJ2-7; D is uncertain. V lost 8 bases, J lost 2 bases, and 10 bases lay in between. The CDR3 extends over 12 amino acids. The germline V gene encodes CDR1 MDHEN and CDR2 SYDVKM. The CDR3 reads CASERYPYEQYF. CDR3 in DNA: TGTGCCAGCGAGAGGTATCCCTACGAGCAGTACTTC.

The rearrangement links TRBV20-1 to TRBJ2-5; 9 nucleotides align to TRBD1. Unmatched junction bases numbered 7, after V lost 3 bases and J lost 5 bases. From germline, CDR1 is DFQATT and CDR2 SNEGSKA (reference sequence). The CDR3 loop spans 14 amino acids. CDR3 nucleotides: TGCAGTGCTAGGGCACTAACAGGGGGCGAGACCCAGTACTTC. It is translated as CSARALTGGETQYF.

CDR3 bases: TGTGCCAGCAGCCAAACCCGGGGCTCTGGCTACACCTTC. It specifies CASSQTRGSGYTF. The chain couples TRBV7-3 to TRBJ1-2; D may be TRBD1 (5 bases). The CDR3 runs to 13 residues. Germline V CDR1 and CDR2: SGHTA, FQGTGA. V dropped 5 bases and J dropped 7 bases, with 14 bases sitting between them.

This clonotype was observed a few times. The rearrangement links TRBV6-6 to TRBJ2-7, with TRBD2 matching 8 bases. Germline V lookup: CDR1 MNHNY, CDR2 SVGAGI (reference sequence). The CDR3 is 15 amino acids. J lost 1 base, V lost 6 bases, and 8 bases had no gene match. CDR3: CASRKTSGKSYEQYF. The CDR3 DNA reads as TGTGCCAGCAGAAAAACTAGCGGCAAATCCTACGAGCAGTACTTC.

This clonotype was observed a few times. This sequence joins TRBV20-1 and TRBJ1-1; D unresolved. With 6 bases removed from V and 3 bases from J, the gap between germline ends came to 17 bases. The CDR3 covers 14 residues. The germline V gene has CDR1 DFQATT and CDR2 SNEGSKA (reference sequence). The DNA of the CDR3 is TGCAGTGCCCCCTTAGTAGGGAGGGACACTGAAGCTTTCTTT. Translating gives CSAPLVGRDTEAFF.

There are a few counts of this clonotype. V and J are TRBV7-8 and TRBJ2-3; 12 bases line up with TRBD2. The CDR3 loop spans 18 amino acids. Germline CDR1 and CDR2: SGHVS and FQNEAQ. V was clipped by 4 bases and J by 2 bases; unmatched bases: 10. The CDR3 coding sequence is TGTGCCAGCAGCTCCTACCCTAGCGGGGGGGCTTACACAGATACGCAGTATTTT. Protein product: CASSSYPSGGAYTDTQYF.